One sample yielded the 15 T cell receptor beta chains listed below, sequenced in a study of T cells in Graves' hyperthyroidism and ophthalmopathy. The investigators amplified TCR beta CDR3 regions from RNA transcripts. The HTBI primer set drove a first-round RT-PCR of the TCR CDR3. TCRdb re-analysed the multiplex PCR reads in MiXCR, keeping a single row per CDR3 protein. This sample carries some 620,000 distinct CDR3 sequences, roughly 17% of them seen once, and the ten largest clones take 3.5% to 4%. Sequenced input: blood. The receptors stem from a woman between 25 and 40 years old with Graves' hyperthyroidism.

This clonotype was seen many times. The chain uses TRBV7-2 and TRBJ2-1, with D possibly being TRBD2 (5 bases). V was clipped by 5 bases and J by 8 bases, with 16 bases between them. Germline CDR1 reads SGHTA; CDR2 reads FQGNSA. The CDR3 runs 14 residues. The CDR3 is CASSLSGASYEQFF. In nucleotides, the CDR3 is TGTGCCAGCAGCCTAAGCGGTGCGAGCTATGAGCAGTTCTTC.

The chain uses TRBV6-5 and TRBJ2-7; D is possibly TRBD2 (5 bases). The CDR3 is made up of 12 amino acids. Trimming pared 2 bases from V and 7 bases from J, leaving 9 bases between. The germline V gene encodes CDR1 MNHEY and CDR2 SVGAGI. The CDR3 DNA reads TGTGCCAGCAGTTACCCTCGGGGAGAGCAGTACTTC. Residues: CASSYPRGEQYF.

The chain has TRBV4-1 and TRBJ2-5, with 10 bases identical to TRBD2. Per the germline V gene, CDR1 is MGHRA and CDR2 is YSYEKL. The J segment lost 4 bases and the V segment lost 3 bases, leaving 8 bases of the junction unmatched. CDR3 length: 16 amino acids. The CDR3 nucleotides read TGCGCCAGCAGCCAGTCTAGCGGGAGAGTAGGAGAGACCCAGTACTTC. It encodes CASSQSSGRVGETQYF.

This clonotype was detected many times. This sequence joins TRBV28 and TRBJ2-3, with 10 positions matching TRBD2. V dropped 5 bases and J dropped 5; count of bases not matched to a gene: 4. CDR1 is MDHEN, CDR2 SYDVKM, per germline. The CDR3 is made up of 14 amino acids. CDR3 sequence: CASSPLAGEDTQYF. The CDR3, as DNA: TGTGCCAGCAGTCCCCTAGCGGGAGAAGATACGCAGTATTTT.

This chain links TRBV4-1 with TRBJ1-3; the match to TRBD1 covers 8 bases. Trimming took 0 bases from V and 1 from J; bases not matched to a gene: 5. The germline gives CDR1 MGHRA, CDR2 YSYEKL. The CDR3 is 17 residues long. Here the CDR3 reads CASSQDVNRGSGNTIYF. The CDR3, as DNA: TGCGCCAGCAGCCAAGATGTTAACAGGGGGTCTGGAAACACCATATATTTT.

This clonotype was seen ten or more times. This chain uses TRBV18 with TRBJ2-1; 11 bases agree with TRBD2. This CDR3 region has 17 residues. The V gene end was trimmed by 3 bases and the J gene end by 4 bases; junction bases not matched to a gene: 8. The V gene's germline CDR1 is KGHSH and CDR2 LQKENI. DNA for the CDR3: TGTGCCAGCTCACCGGGTAGCGGGAGGGCCGGATACAATGAGCAGTTCTTC. Protein product: CASSPGSGRAGYNEQFF.

Ten or more counts support this clonotype. The chain links TRBV30 to TRBJ1-1; TRBD1 aligns across 7 bases. The V gene end was trimmed by 1 base and the J gene end by 7 bases; junction bases not matched to a gene: 12. The CDR3 length is 15 residues. Germline values: CDR1 GTSNPN, CDR2 SVGIG (reference sequence). As DNA, the CDR3 is TGTGCCTGGAGTGCCCCGGGAAGGGGGCTAGGTGAAGCTTTCTTT. Its translation is CAWSAPGRGLGEAFF.

This clonotype came up a few times. This chain connects TRBV5-1 to TRBJ2-1; D may be TRBD1 (6 bases). V was pared by 5 bases and J by 5 bases, with 11 bases between. Germline V gives CDR1 SGHRS, CDR2 YFSETQ. The CDR3 length is 13 residues. The CDR3 DNA reads TGCGCCAGCAGATTAGACAGGAACAATGAGCAGTTCTTC. Its translation: CASRLDRNNEQFF.

The rearrangement joins TRBV12-3 or TRBV12-4 to TRBJ2-4; 14 bases are shared with TRBD2. The J segment lost 0 bases and the V segment lost 5 bases, leaving 6 bases of the junction unmatched. The CDR3 contains 18 residues. CDR3 nucleotides: TGTGCCAGCAGTCCCGGGACTAGCGGGAGCTCAGCCAAAAACATTCAGTACTTC. It is translated as CASSPGTSGSSAKNIQYF.

The chain joins TRBV14 to TRBJ2-1, with D uncertain. CDR3 length: 17 amino acids. Germline lookup yields CDR1 SGHDN and CDR2 FVKESK. Trimming pared 4 bases from V and 0 bases from J, leaving 16 bases between. Written as DNA, the CDR3 is TGTGCCAGCAGCCCCTCCTTAAGGGTAAACTCCTACAATGAGCAGTTCTTC. Encoded protein: CASSPSLRVNSYNEQFF.

The chain employs TRBV19 and TRBJ2-1; tentative D call: TRBD2 (6 bases). Trimming left V 6 bases short and J 4 bases short, with 10 bases between. The CDR3 spans 13 residues. CDR1 and CDR2 (germline): LNHDA, SQIVND (reference sequence). The CDR3 sequence: CASRGSGYNEQFF. DNA for the CDR3: TGTGCCAGTAGGGGTAGCGGTTACAATGAGCAGTTCTTC.

With regard to this clonotype: The junction shows a germline mismatch at one end, possibly a read error. The chain employs TRBV7-2 and TRBJ2-1; 8 nucleotides match TRBD2. Germline V gene lookup returns CDR1 SGHTA and CDR2 FQGNSA. The length of the CDR3 is 14 residues. The CDR3 DNA reads TGTGTCAGCAGCTTAGCGGGGCTGTACAATGAGCAGTTCTTC. Translation gives CVSSLAGLYNEQFF.

This clonotype was counted many times. The CDR3 sequence: CSVAGKAWGTEAFF. As DNA, the CDR3 is TGCAGCGTTGCCGGAAAGGCCTGGGGGACTGAAGCTTTCTTT. J is TRBJ1-1 and V is TRBV29-1; TRBD1 is a possible D gene (5 bases). The CDR3 has 14 amino acids. Per germline, CDR1 SQVTM and CDR2 ANQGSEA. Trimming shortened V by 4 bases and J by 5 bases, and 17 bases separated the two germline ends. Full variable domain (remainder filled in from reference TRBV29-1 and TRBJ1-1): SAVISQKPSRDICQRGTSLTIQCQVDSQVTMMFWYRQQPGQSLTLIATANQGSEATYESGFVIDKFPISRPNLTFSTLTVSNMSPEDSSIYLCSVAGKAWGTEAFFGQGTRLTVV.

This clonotype was counted many times. J is TRBJ2-7 and V is TRBV30; TRBD1 is a possible D gene (8 bases). Germline V lookup: CDR1 GTSNPN, CDR2 SVGIG (reference sequence). V was pared by 0 bases and J by 2 bases, with 20 bases between. This CDR3 has 17 amino acids. CDR3 amino acids: CAWSVQRGQGGPYEQYF. The DNA for the CDR3 is TGTGCCTGGAGTGTACAGAGAGGACAGGGAGGGCCCTACGAGCAGTACTTC. Full variable domain (outside the CDR3, taken from reference TRBV30 and TRBJ2-7): SQTIHQWPATLVQPVGSPLSLECTVEGTSNPNLYWYRQAAGRGLQLLFYSVGIGQISSEVPQNLSASRPQDRQFILSSKKLLLSDSGFYLCAWSVQRGQGGPYEQYFGPGTRLTVT.

DNA of the CDR3: TGCGCCAGCAGCCAAGTAGGGGGGTACGAGCAGTACTTC. Protein: CASSQVGGYEQYF. This chain uses TRBV4-1 with TRBJ2-7, with D perhaps TRBD1 or TRBD2 (6 bases each). CDR3 length equals 13 residues. Germline CDR1 is MGHRA and CDR2 is YSYEKL. Trimming shortened V by 1 base and J by 4 bases, and 8 bases separated the two germline ends.